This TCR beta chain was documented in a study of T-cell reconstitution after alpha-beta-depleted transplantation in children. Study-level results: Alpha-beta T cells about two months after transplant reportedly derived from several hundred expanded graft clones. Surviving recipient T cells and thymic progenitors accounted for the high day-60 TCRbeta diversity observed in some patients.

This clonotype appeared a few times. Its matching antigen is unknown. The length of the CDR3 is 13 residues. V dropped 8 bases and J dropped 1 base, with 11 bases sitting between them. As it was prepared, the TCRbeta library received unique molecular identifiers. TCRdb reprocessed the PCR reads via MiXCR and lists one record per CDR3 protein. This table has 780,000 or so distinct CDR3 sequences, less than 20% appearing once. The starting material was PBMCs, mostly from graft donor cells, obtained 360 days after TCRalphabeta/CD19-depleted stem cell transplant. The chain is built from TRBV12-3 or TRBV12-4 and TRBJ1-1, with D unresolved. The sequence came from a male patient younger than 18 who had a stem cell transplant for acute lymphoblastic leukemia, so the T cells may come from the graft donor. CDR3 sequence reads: CASGGVGNTEAFF. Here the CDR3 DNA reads TGTGCCAGCGGTGGGGTGGGGAACACTGAAGCTTTCTTT.